This T cell receptor (beta chain) appears in the sequencing data of a study of Ad26.COV2.S vaccination and SARS-CoV-2 variants (dated by TCRdb to the early 2020s). Some background on the complete study: Vaccine-arm donors were drawn from COV1001, a multicentre, randomized, double-blind, placebo-controlled phase I-IIa trial of Ad26.COV2.S in healthy adults. Participants in the trial were split at random into five groups of five each, receiving low-dose or high-dose Ad26.COV2.S once or twice, or else placebo on both occasions. TCRbeta repertoire sequencing served as the tool for gauging how specific and how broad the SARS-CoV-2-reactive T cell receptors were following Ad26.COV2.S vaccination. The TCR-sequenced set comprised about 32 samples: around 20 Ad26.COV2.S vaccine recipients, 5 placebo recipients and 8 SARS-CoV-2 convalescent individuals. Blinding of investigators to trial group allocation was maintained during experiments and outcome assessment. Ad26.COV2.S was administered intramuscularly at a dose of 5x10^10 or 1x10^11 viral particles, either as one shot or as two shots given 56 days apart. The investigation overall reported the following: It was noted by the authors that total T cell responses may have been underestimated by the TCR breadth and depth analyses. Ad26.COV2.S recipients had higher spike-specific TCR breadth than placebo recipients (P = 0.0014). Substantial breadth of spike-specific CD8+ and CD4+ T cell responses was reported after vaccination. Vaccine and placebo recipients had comparable non-spike TCR breadth, which fits with the vaccine containing only spike. The study was not powered to compare responses between vaccine doses or regimens.

This sample's treatment or condition label indicates: around 19 received Ad26.COV2.S at low or high dose, single or two shots; about 5 received placebo; per-sample allocation not given. For vaccine and placebo recipients, repertoires were sequenced using samples collected on day 63 after the first injection. In Cohort 1b, some 25 adults aged 18-55 years were enrolled at a single site in Boston, USA, between 29 July and 7 August 2020. Ad26.COV2.S consisted of a replication-incompetent adenovirus type 26 vector by which a prefusion-stabilized SARS-CoV-2 spike protein from the original Wuhan strain was expressed. V trim: 5 bases; J trim: 4 bases; unmatched bases: 3. The CDR3 contains 13 residues, cysteine and phenylalanine counted. The kept DNA is CDR3 alone, 39 bases in frame from the first base. CDR1 and CDR2, per the germline V gene, are SGHTA and FQGTGA. TCRbeta CDR3 regions were sequenced with the immunoSEQ Assay. After extraction, genomic DNA underwent amplification by bias-controlled multiplex PCR, followed by high-throughput sequencing. On the authors' methods: To quantify the absolute abundance of each unique TCRbeta CDR3 region, sequences were collapsed and filtered. T cell fraction was estimated by normalizing TCRbeta template counts to usable DNA, which was measured by amplifying reference genes present in all nucleated cells. Repertoire TCRs were annotated as SARS-CoV-2-specific by exact matching of V gene, CDR3 amino acid sequence and J gene to a known reactive TCR set. MIRA supplied the reference SARS-CoV-2 TCR set, which was filtered for enrichment in COVID-19-positive ImmuneCODE repertoires so that public or cross-reactive TCRs were removed. Using the MIRA antigens, annotated TCRs were further analysed by specific ORF or by position within an ORF. Breadth was defined as the number of annotated unique rearrangements divided by the total number of unique productive rearrangements, and depth was defined as the summed frequency of the annotated unique rearrangements. Two-sided Wilcoxon rank-sum tests were used to compare TCR breadth between groups. TCRdb mirrors the immuneACCESS table, restricted to in-frame sequences. Some clones are absent from its copies; in checked studies, under half trace to an unresolved V gene, and the reason for the others is unknown. That table gives V, J and clone size, and the DNA gave D and trimming. This sample lists approximately 240,000 clones; 88% were detected once. Of the sample, about 11% is held by the ten largest clones.

Note on this clone: Its recognized antigen is unknown. Base qualities are not provided; no much larger clone lies one nucleotide away.

The receptor's source is a person aged 18-60 years who received the Ad26.COV2.S COVID-19 vaccine or a placebo. Here the chain combines TRBV7-3 and TRBJ2-7; TRBD1 agrees with 9 junctional bases. This specimen was peripheral blood, taken in a trial of Ad26.COV2.S vaccine versus placebo. The CDR3 has the sequence CASSAGTGYEQYF. The base sequence is TGTGCCAGCAGCGCCGGGACAGGGTACGAGCAGTACTTC. Full variable domain (CDR3 extended with the reference TRBV7-3 and TRBJ2-7 proteins): GAGVSQTPSNKVTEKGKYVELRCDPISGHTALYWYRQSLGQGPEFLIYFQGTGAADDSGLPNDRFFAVRPEGSVSTLKIQRTERGDSAVYLCASSAGTGYEQYFGPGTRLTVT.